This TCR beta chain came from a study of OX40 agonist ivuxolimab in advanced cancers. Findings and limits, study-wide: CD8+ T cells showed, on average, more clonal expansion than CD4+ cells.

Data came from immunoSEQ multiplex PCR; TCRdb stores just in-frame clones and leaves some out. Of 60,000 to 70,000 clones listed, 80% to 85% are singletons. This clone has a handful of counts. No antigen is known for it. CDR3 length: 16 amino acids. Germline V gene data show CDR1 as KGHSH and CDR2 as LQKENI. The V end was cut by 2 bases, the J end by 4 bases, with 17 bases between. This chain links TRBV18 with TRBJ1-1; tentatively, D is TRBD1 (5 bases). The receptor comes from an adult with an advanced solid tumor such as melanoma, head and neck, liver or kidney cancer. Sequenced here: CD4+ or CD8+ T cells sorted from blood, sampled in a trial of the OX40 agonist ivuxolimab. The CDR3 DNA follows: TGTGCCAGCTCACCAGGTCCGCAGGCAGGGCCCACTGAAGCTTTCTTT. Translating it yields CASSPGPQAGPTEAFF.